This T cell receptor (beta chain) originates from a study of CD8+ T cells in alopecia areata. With regard to this clone: Genes and germline come from the mouse. The read terminates 4 residues ahead of where the CDR3 ends, so the germline J gene completes it. This sample includes further DNA sequences coding for the same CDR3.

RNA was isolated and reverse transcribed to cDNA, the sequencing template. Some clones are missing from TCRdb's copy, which holds only in-frame ones; the method was immunoSEQ multiplex PCR. The sample yields approximately 300,000 clones, without any singletons. The CDR3 extends over 14 amino acids. The V end lost 3 bases, the J end lost 0 bases, and 7 bases lay between the germline ends. Looked up from germline, CDR1 is LGHNA and CDR2 is YNLKQL (reference sequence). After pooling, cutaneous lymph node cells were sorted with CD4, CD8alpha, NKG2D, NKG2ACE and other markers. The TCR comes from a C3H/HeJ mouse with alopecia areata. MHC haplotype of the strain: H2-k. The rearrangement links TRBV5 to TRBJ2-3; maybe TRBD1 (6 bases). The sequenced sample consisted of CD4+ T cells sorted from a lymph node. CDR3 in amino acids: CASSHRGSAETLYF. CDR3 bases read: TGTGCCAGCAGCCACAGGGGTAGTGCAGAA.